This entry concerns a single T cell receptor beta chain. This sample is part of a study of regulatory T cells in long-lasting Graves disease. Study at large: Graves' cases, newly diagnosed, had used antithyroid drugs under 3 months.

Arm-PCR of CDR3 regions and iRepertoire HTBI primers were used to build TCR beta libraries. Authors' methods: Identification yielded 60 or so TRBV and 13 to 15 TRBJ segments across samples. TCRdb fed the multiplex PCR reads into MiXCR, producing one record per CDR3 protein. Here the V and J calls rest on TCRdb's processing, not on the authors' analysis. The table has about 400,000 distinct CDR3 sequences, roughly 15% seen once. This sample's time point: newly diagnosed GD, antithyroid drugs for less than 3 months. Researchers made the TCR library from RNA that was extracted from PBMCs. Xi'an, China, was home to the endocrinology department that provided patients. Nine milliliters of peripheral blood were taken and placed in EDTA tubes. The sample in question was peripheral blood mononuclear cells (PBMCs), obtained at new diagnosis, from a patient treated with antithyroid drugs. This TCR was sampled from a female donor with Graves disease.

CDR3 DNA: TGTGCCAGCAGCCAAGAGTGGGGCAATCAGCCCCAGCATTTT. Translation: CASSQEWGNQPQHF. V gene TRBV4-2 combines with J gene TRBJ1-5; no definite D call. Germline values: CDR1 LGHNA, CDR2 YNFKEQ. Between the trimmed V and J ends, which lost 0 bases and 2 bases, there was a span of 5 bases. This CDR3 comprises 14 residues.